This T cell receptor beta chain was sequenced for a study of CD8 T cells in Susac syndrome. Sequencing of TCR beta was performed on blood CD8+ T cells and on blood CD4+ T cells. The study's findings and limits: Only a relatively small number of individuals were included in the TCR sequencing and HLA analysis.

CDR3 length equals 16 residues. Germline CDR1 is SQVTM and CDR2 is ANQGSEA. Trimming took off 5 bases at V and 1 base at J, with 20 bases between the two ends. Random hexamers served to reverse transcribe roughly 0.45 to 1 ug RNA. TCRdb ran MiXCR on the immunoSEQ multiplex PCR reads and lists one entry per CDR3 protein. The data show a few hundred thousand distinct CDR3 sequences, with approximately 95% seen just once and about 0.08% held by the top ten. As regards this clonotype: No antigen is known for it.

The chain couples TRBV29-1 to TRBJ1-1; D is unresolved. The sequence came from a human donor with multiple sclerosis. Sequencing input: CD4+ T cells from PBMCs. CDR3 amino acids: CSVSAHLTRWNTEAFF. The CDR3 DNA reads as TGCAGCGTTTCCGCCCACCTCACCCGGTGGAACACTGAAGCTTTCTTT.